This T cell receptor beta chain originates from a study of T cells in Graves' hyperthyroidism and ophthalmopathy. Regarding this clonotype: Its specificity is not known.

Uncontrolled infections, other autoimmune diseases, pregnancy or lactation led to exclusion of patients. Cells are PBMCs isolated from over 7.5 ml of fresh blood. Authors of the study amplified TCR beta CDR3 regions from RNA transcripts. With the HTBI primer set, the TCR CDR3 went through a first round of RT-PCR. One entry per CDR3 protein, called by TCRdb with MiXCR from the multiplex PCR reads. This sample has more than 500,000 distinct CDR3 sequences, with roughly 15% found just once. The CDR3 has 13 residues. The V gene end was trimmed by 6 bases and the J gene end by 7 bases; junction bases not matched to a gene: 5. CDR1 and CDR2 from the germline V gene are SGHAT and FQNNGV. Study-wide results and caveats: Blood also carried most thyroid clonotypes expanded above 0.001.

The V gene is TRBV11-2, the J gene TRBJ2-3, with TRBD1 identical over 9 bases. This receptor was taken from a middle-aged woman with Graves' hyperthyroidism. The sequenced sample consisted of blood. In nucleotides, the CDR3 is TGTGCCAGCAGTGGGACAGGGAAGTATACGCAGTATTTT. As protein: CASSGTGKYTQYF.